These 9 T cell receptor beta chains were sequenced from one sample in a study of shared clonotypes between healthy human individuals. The table came from immunoSEQ multiplex PCR; TCRdb's copy has only in-frame clones and leaves some out. The data hold about 1 million clones, with around 74% observed a single time. Sequenced input: memory CD4+ T cells sorted from blood. This sample's subset: CD45RA-negative fraction. The source is a man younger than 35 in good health.

The chain couples TRBV7-3 to TRBJ2-6; 7 bases are shared with TRBD1. Germline trimming cut 6 bases from V and 1 base from J; bases unmatched to any gene: 9. This CDR3 has 17 amino acids. Germline lookup yields CDR1 SGHTA and CDR2 FQGTGA. The DNA of the CDR3 is TGTGCCAGCAGTGAAGAGAGGGGGCAATCTGGGGCCAACGTCCTGACTTTC. Translation gives CASSEERGQSGANVLTF.

The chain recombines TRBV5-1 with TRBJ1-2; 7 bases map to TRBD1. The CDR3 length is 12 residues. The V and J ends lost 4 bases and 5 bases, in that order; junction bases with no gene match: 2. Germline V lookup: CDR1 SGHRS, CDR2 YFSETQ. CDR3 in DNA: TGCGCCAGCAGCCAGGGACAGTATGGCTACACCTTC. Encoded protein: CASSQGQYGYTF. Complete variable domain (other parts from reference TRBV5-1 and TRBJ1-2): KAGVTQTPRYLIKTRGQQVTLSCSPISGHRSVSWYQQTPGQGLQFLFEYFSETQRNKGNFPGRFSGRQFSNSRSEMNVSTLELGDSALYLCASSQGQYGYTFGSGTRLTVV.

This clone was counted many times. The rearrangement uses TRBV2 and TRBJ2-3; the match to TRBD2 covers 8 bases. Trimming cost V 4 bases and J 3 bases; bases outside gene matches: 6. From germline, CDR1 is SNHLY and CDR2 FYNNEI. This CDR3 has 15 residues. This CDR3 reads CASSGLAGTTDTQYF. CDR3 DNA sequence: TGTGCCAGCAGTGGGCTAGCGGGCACTACAGATACGCAGTATTTT. Combining the CDR3 with reference TRBV2 and TRBJ2-3 gives the whole variable domain EPEVTQTPSHQVTQMGQEVILRCVPISNHLYFYWYRQILGQKVEFLVSFYNNEISEKSEIFDDQFSVERPDGSNFTLKIRSTKLEDSAMYFCASSGLAGTTDTQYFGPGTRLTVL.

The V gene is TRBV7-2, the J gene TRBJ2-5, with D unclear. V was cut by 5 bases and J by 6 bases, with 10 bases left in between. CDR3 size: 12 residues. Per the germline V gene, CDR1 is SGHTA and CDR2 is FQGNSA. CDR3 sequence (DNA): TGTGCCAGCAGCCTTGAGCTGAAGACCCAGTACTTC. Encoded protein: CASSLELKTQYF. Using reference TRBV7-2 and TRBJ2-5 for the parts outside the CDR3, the full variable domain is GAGVSQSPSNKVTEKGKDVELRCDPISGHTALYWYRQSLGQGLEFLIYFQGNSAPDKSGLPSDRFSAERTGGSVSTLTIQRTQQEDSAVYLCASSLELKTQYFGPGTRLLVL.

This clone was picked up one time. The chain employs TRBV30 and TRBJ1-2, with TRBD1 identical over 10 bases. The CDR3 sequence is 14 residues long. With 3 bases clipped from V and 1 base from J, the junction kept 2 bases outside the gene matches. In germline, CDR1 is GTSNPN, CDR2 SVGIG (reference sequence). The CDR3: CAWRWDRGNYGYTF. The CDR3 DNA follows: TGTGCCTGGAGATGGGACAGGGGTAACTATGGCTACACCTTC.

The chain couples TRBV18 to TRBJ2-7; 10 bases align to TRBD1. Germline V CDR1 and CDR2: KGHSH, LQKENI. V gave up 8 bases and J gave up 7 bases; unmatched junction bases: 11. This CDR3 has 14 residues. The CDR3 DNA reads TGTGCCAGCAGGTGGGACAGGGGTACGGGAGAGCAGTACTTC. Amino acids: CASRWDRGTGEQYF.

The chain links TRBV5-5 to TRBJ1-1; D is undetermined. V was shortened by 2 bases and J by 0 bases, with 8 bases between the two germline ends. This CDR3 is built from 14 residues. Germline values: CDR1 SGHKS, CDR2 YYEKEE (reference sequence). As DNA, the CDR3 is TGTGCCAGCAGCTTCCACGGCATGAACACTGAAGCTTTCTTT. Amino acid sequence: CASSFHGMNTEAFF.

This clone was counted between two and nine times. The chain links TRBV10-3 to TRBJ1-1; D unresolved. Germline V lookup: CDR1 ENHRY, CDR2 SYGVKD. Trimming shortened V by 0 bases and J by 2 bases, and 16 bases separated the two germline ends. This CDR3 has 17 amino acids. The CDR3, as DNA: TGTGCCATCAGTGAGTCGACAATCAATCGGGCTAACACTGAAGCTTTCTTT. Residues: CAISESTINRANTEAFF.

This chain joins TRBV30 and TRBJ1-6; possible D gene TRBD1, 5 bases. Trimming removed 2 bases at V and 3 bases at J, with 11 bases between. Germline V gene sequence: CDR1 GTSNPN, CDR2 SVGIG (reference sequence). The CDR3 spans 15 residues. The CDR3 loop reads CAWSPGIGYNSPLHF. DNA of the CDR3: TGTGCCTGGAGTCCAGGGATAGGCTATAATTCACCCCTCCACTTT.